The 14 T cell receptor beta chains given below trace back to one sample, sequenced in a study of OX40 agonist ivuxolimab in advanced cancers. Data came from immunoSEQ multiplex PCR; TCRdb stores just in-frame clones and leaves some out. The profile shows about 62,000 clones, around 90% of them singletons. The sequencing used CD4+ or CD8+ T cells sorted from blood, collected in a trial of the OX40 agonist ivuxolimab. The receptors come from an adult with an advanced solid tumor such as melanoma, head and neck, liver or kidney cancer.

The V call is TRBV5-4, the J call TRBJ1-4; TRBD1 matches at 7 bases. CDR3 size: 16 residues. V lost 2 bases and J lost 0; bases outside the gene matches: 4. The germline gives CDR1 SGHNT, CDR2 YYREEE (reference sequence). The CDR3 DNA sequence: TGTGCCAGCAGCTTAGGACAGGCCACAACTAATGAAAAACTGTTTTTT. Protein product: CASSLGQATTNEKLFF.

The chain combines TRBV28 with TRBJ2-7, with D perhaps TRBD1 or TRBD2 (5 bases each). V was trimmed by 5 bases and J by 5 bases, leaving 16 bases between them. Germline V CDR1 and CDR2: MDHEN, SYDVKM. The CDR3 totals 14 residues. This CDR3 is CASSTGAGTHEQYF. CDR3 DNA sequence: TGTGCCAGCAGTACTGGGGCAGGGACGCACGAGCAGTACTTC.

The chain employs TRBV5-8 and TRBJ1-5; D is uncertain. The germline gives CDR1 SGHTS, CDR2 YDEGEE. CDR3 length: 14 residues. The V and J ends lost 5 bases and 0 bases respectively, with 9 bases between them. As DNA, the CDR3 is TGTGCCAGCAGGAGTGAGGATAGCAATCAGCCCCAGCATTTT. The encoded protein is CASRSEDSNQPQHF.

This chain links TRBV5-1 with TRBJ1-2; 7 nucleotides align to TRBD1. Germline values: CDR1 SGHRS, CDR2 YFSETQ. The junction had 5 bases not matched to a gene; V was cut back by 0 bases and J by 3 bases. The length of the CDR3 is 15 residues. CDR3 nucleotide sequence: TGCGCCAGCAGCTTGGCCCCTGGGACAGACTATGGCTACACCTTC. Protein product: CASSLAPGTDYGYTF.

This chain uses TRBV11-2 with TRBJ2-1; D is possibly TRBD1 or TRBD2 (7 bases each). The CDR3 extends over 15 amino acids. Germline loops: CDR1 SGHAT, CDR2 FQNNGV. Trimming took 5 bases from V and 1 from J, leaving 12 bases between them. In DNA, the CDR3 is TGTGCCAGCAGCCCCCAGGGGGGGTCCTACAATGAGCAGTTCTTC. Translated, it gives CASSPQGGSYNEQFF.

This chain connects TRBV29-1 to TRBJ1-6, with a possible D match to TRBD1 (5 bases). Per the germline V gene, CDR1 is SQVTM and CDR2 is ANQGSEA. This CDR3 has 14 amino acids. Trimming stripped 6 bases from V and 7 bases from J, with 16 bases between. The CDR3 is CSVPSGVGNSPLHF. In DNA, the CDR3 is TGCAGCGTCCCATCGGGGGTAGGGAATTCACCCCTCCACTTT.

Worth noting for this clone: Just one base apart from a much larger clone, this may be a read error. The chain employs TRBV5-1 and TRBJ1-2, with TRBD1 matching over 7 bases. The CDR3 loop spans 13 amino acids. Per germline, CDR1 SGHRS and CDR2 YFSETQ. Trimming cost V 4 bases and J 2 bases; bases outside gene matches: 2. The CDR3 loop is CASSVTGNYGYTF. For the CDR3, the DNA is TGCGCCAGCAGCGTGACAGGGAACTATGGCTACACCTTC.

CDR3 bases: TGTGCCAGCACCGGGGACAGGGGGGAGACCCAGTACTTC. Translated: CASTGDRGETQYF. The rearrangement links TRBV5-6 to TRBJ2-5; 11 bases align to TRBD1. J lost 5 bases, V lost 6 bases, and 3 bases had no gene match. The CDR3 is 13 amino acids. Germline V gene data show CDR1 as SGHDT and CDR2 as YYEEEE.

The CDR3 DNA is TGTGCCAGCAGCCCCGACATGAACACTGAAGCTTTCTTT. Translated, it gives CASSPDMNTEAFF. The chain uses TRBV11-1 and TRBJ1-1; D gene ambiguous. Trimming stripped 5 bases from V and 0 bases from J, with 7 bases between. This CDR3 is 13 amino acids long. Germline CDR1 SGHAT, CDR2 FQDESV (reference sequence).

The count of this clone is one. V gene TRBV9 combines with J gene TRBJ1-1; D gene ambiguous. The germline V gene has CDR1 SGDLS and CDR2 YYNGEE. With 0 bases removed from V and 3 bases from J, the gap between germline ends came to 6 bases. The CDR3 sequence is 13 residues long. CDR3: CASSVGWYTEAFF. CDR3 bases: TGTGCCAGCAGCGTAGGGTGGTACACTGAAGCTTTCTTT.

CDR3 in amino acids: CASRDSGLSYEQYF. The DNA of the CDR3 is TGTGCCAGCAGGGATTCAGGGCTCTCCTACGAGCAGTACTTC. The chain joins TRBV28 to TRBJ2-7, with D maybe TRBD1 (5 bases). The V gene lost 6 bases and the J gene lost 0 bases, with 12 bases spanning the gap. Germline V gene lookup returns CDR1 MDHEN and CDR2 SYDVKM. The length of the CDR3 is 14 residues. Complete variable domain (other parts from reference TRBV28 and TRBJ2-7): DVKVTQSSRYLVKRTGEKVFLECVQDMDHENMFWYRQDPGLGLRLIYFSYDVKMKEKGDIPEGYSVSREKKERFSLILESASTNQTSMYLCASRDSGLSYEQYFGPGTRLTVT.

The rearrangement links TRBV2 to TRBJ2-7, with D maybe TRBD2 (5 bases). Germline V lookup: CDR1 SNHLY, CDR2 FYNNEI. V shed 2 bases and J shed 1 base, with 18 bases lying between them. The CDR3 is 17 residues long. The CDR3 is CASSETPTKPLSYEQYF. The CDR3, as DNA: TGTGCCAGCAGTGAAACTCCGACTAAACCCCTTTCCTACGAGCAGTACTTC. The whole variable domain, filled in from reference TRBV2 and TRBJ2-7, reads EPEVTQTPSHQVTQMGQEVILRCVPISNHLYFYWYRQILGQKVEFLVSFYNNEISEKSEIFDDQFSVERPDGSNFTLKIRSTKLEDSAMYFCASSETPTKPLSYEQYFGPGTRLTVT.

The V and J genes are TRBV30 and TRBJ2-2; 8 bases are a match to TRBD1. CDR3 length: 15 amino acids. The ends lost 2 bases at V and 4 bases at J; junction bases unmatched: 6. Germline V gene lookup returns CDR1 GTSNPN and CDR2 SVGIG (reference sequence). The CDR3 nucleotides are TGTGCCTGGAGTCTGGGGACAGGTCTCACCGGGGAGCTGTTTTTT. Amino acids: CAWSLGTGLTGELFF.

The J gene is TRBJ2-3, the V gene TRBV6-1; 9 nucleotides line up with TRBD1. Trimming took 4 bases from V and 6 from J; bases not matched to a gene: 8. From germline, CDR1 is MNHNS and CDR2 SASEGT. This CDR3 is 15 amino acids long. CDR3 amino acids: CASSAGQGSFDTQYF. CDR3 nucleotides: TGTGCCAGCAGTGCGGGACAGGGTTCATTTGATACGCAGTATTTT.